The present TCR beta chain was sequenced within a study of T cell clonotyping in hematopoietic cell transplantation. Blood collection times were about day -28 and days 30, 100, 180 posttransplant. Profiling relied on immunoSEQ multiplex PCR, and the TCRdb table lists in-frame clones only, not all of them. The sample holds approximately 10,000 clones, about 54% seen once. Germline values: CDR1 SQVTM, CDR2 ANQGSEA. V was shortened by 6 bases and J by 6 bases, with 24 bases between the two germline ends. The CDR3 runs to 15 residues. V gene TRBV29-1 combines with J gene TRBJ2-7; tentatively, D is TRBD2 (6 bases). The specimen was peripheral blood mononuclear cells, collected 100 days after allogeneic stem cell transplant. The receptor's source is a female patient aged 50-59 years who had an allogeneic stem cell transplant from an unrelated donor, so the T cells may come from the graft donor. Some clones in this sample may be carry-over from other donors' samples. The CDR3 DNA sequence: TGCAGCGTCGTGATTACCCCAGGAGGGATGGGCGAGCAGTACTTC. It translates to CSVVITPGGMGEQYF.